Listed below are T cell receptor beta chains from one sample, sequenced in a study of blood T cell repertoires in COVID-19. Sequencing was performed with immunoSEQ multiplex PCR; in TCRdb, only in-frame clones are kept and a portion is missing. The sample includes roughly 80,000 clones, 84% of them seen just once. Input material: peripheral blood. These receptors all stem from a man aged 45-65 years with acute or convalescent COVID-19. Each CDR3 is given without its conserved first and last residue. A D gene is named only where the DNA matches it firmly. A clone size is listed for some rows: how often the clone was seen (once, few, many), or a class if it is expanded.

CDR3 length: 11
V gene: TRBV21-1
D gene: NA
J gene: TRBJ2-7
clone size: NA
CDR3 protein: ASSPGTHYEQY

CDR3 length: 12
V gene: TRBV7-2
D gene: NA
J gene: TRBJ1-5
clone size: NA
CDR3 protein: ASSLGDIDRPQH

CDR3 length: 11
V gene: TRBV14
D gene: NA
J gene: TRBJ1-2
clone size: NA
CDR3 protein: ASSGGPNYGYT

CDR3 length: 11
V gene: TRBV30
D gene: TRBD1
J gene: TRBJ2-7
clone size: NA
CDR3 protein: AWSYRGPGEQY

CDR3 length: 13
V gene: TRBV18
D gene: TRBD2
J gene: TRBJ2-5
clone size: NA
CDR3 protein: ASSPSGGAKETQY

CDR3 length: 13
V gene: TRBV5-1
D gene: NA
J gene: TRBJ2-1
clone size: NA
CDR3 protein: ASSFAGQAYNEQF

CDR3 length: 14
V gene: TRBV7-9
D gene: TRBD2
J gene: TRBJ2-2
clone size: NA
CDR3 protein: ASTPGLAGATGELF

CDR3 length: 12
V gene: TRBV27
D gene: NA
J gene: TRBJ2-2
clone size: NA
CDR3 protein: ASGRQVNTGELF

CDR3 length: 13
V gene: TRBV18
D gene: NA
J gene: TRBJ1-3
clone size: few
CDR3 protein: ASSPPELSGNTIY

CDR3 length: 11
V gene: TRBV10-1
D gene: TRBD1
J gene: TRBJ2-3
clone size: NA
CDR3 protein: ARPGQGSDTQY

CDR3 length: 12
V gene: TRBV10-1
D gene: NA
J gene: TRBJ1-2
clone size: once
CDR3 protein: ASRETGENYGYT

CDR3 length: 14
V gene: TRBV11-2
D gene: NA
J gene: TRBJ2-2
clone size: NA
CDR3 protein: ASSLVLAGMAGELF

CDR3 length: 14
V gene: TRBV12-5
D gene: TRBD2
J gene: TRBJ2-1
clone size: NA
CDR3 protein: ASGRDSGLIYNEQF

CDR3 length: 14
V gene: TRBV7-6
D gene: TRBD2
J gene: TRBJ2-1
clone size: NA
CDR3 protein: ASSRDSGNSYNEQF

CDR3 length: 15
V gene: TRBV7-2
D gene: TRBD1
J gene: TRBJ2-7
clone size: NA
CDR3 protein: ASSLSRSGTVSYEQY

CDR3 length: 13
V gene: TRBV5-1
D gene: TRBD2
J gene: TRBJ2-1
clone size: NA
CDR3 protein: ASTVGGGPYNEQF

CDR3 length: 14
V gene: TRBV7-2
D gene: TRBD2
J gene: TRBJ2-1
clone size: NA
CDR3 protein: ASSLGGTSGRVEQF

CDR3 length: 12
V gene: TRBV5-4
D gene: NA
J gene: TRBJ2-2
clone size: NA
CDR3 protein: ASSLELARGELF

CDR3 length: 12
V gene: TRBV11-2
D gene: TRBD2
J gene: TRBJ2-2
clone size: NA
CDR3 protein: ASGLAGTTGELF

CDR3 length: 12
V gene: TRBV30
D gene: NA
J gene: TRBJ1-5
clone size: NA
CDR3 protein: AWSTTGSNQPQH

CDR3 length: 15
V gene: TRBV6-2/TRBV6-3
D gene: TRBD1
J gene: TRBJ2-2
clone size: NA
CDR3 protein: ASSYDRDRGTTGELF

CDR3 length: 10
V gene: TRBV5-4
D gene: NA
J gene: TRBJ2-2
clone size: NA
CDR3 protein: ASSPHTGELF

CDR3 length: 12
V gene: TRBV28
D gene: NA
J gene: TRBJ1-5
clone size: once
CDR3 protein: ASRPGQLNQPQH

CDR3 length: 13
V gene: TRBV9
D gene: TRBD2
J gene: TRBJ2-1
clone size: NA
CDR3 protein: ASSATSGRNNEQF

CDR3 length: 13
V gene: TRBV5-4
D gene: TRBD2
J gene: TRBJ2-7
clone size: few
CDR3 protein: ASSAGTSGVYEQY

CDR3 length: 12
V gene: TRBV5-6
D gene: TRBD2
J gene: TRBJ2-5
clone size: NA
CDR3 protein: ASSFLAGGETQY

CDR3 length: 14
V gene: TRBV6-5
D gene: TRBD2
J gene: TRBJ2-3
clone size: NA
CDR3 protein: ASSYSASGFGNTQY

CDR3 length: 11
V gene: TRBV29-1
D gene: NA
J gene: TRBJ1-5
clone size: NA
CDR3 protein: SVDIGGHQPQH

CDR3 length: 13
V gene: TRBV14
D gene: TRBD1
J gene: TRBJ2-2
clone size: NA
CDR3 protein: ASSAQGARTGELF

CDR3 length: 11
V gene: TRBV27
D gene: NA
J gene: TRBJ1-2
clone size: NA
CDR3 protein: ASRDTANYGYT

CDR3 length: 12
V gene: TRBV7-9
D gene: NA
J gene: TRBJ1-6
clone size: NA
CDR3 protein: ASSFASGNSPLH

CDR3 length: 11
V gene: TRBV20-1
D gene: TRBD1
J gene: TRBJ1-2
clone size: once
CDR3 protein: SASIQGALGYT

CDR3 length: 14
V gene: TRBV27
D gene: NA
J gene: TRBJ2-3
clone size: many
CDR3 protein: ASSLYPGPRTDTQY

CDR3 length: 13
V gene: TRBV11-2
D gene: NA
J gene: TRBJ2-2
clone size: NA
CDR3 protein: ASSSSGSNLRELF

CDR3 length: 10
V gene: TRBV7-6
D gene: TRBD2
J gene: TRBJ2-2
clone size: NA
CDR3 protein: ASSEAGGELF

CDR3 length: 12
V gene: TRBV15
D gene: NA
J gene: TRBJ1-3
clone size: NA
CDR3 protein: ATSRDWTGNTIY

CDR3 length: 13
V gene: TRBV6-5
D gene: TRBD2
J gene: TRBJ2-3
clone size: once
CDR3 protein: ASRAGPSGTDTQY

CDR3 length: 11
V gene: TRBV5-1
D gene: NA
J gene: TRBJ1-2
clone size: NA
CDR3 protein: ASSPTGNYGYT

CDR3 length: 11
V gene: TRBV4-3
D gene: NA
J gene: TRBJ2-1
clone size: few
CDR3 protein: ASRGGWGGEQF

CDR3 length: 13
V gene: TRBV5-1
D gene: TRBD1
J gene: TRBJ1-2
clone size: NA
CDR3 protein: ASSLTGDSNYGYT

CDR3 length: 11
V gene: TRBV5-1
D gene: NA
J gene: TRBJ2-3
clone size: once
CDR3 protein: ASSFPGEDTQY

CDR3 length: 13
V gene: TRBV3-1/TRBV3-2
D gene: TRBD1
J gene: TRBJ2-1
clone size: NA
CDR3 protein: ASSHDRVSYNEQF